Shown below are 27 T cell receptor beta chains from a single sample sequenced in a study of blood T cell repertoires in COVID-19. Libraries were prepared by immunoSEQ multiplex PCR; TCRdb keeps only in-frame clonotypes and omits some of them. The table has about 33,000 clones, about 88% seen once. The sample was peripheral blood. The receptors originated from a human donor in a cohort sampled during active COVID-19.

The V gene is TRBV29-1, the J gene TRBJ1-2; 9 positions agree with TRBD1. The CDR3 has 14 residues. J was trimmed by 8 bases and V by 7 bases; bases with no gene match: 14. The germline V gene encodes CDR1 SQVTM and CDR2 ANQGSEA. CDR3: CSADTGTGTEGYTF. CDR3 nucleotides: TGCAGCGCTGATACCGGGACAGGGACCGAGGGCTACACCTTC.

This chain joins TRBV9 and TRBJ1-5, with 10 bases lining up with TRBD1. In germline, CDR1 is SGDLS, CDR2 YYNGEE. This CDR3 is 18 amino acids long. The J segment lost 2 bases and the V segment lost 6 bases, leaving 14 bases of the junction unmatched. This CDR3 is CASKRTGTGDCGNQPQHF. The CDR3 bases are TGTGCCAGCAAGAGGACCGGGACAGGGGACTGTGGCAATCAGCCCCAGCATTTT.

The chain combines TRBV29-1 with TRBJ1-1, with a tentative D call TRBD1 (5 bases). This CDR3 has 12 amino acids. The germline V gene encodes CDR1 SQVTM and CDR2 ANQGSEA. V was clipped by 6 bases and J by 2 bases, with 10 bases between them. DNA of the CDR3: TGCAGCGTCGATGACAGAAACACTGAAGCTTTCTTT. Its translation is CSVDDRNTEAFF.

This clone was found a few times. The V and J genes are TRBV20-1 and TRBJ1-5; 9 nucleotides match TRBD1. Germline V gene data show CDR1 as DFQATT and CDR2 as SNEGSKA (reference sequence). CDR3 length: 14 residues. Trimming took 3 bases from V and 6 from J; bases not matched to a gene: 6. The CDR3 loop reads CSASTGGRSQPQHF. CDR3 DNA sequence: TGCAGTGCTAGTACAGGGGGCCGAAGTCAGCCCCAGCATTTT.

The genes are TRBV6-5 and TRBJ2-1; D is possibly TRBD1 (6 bases). CDR3 length equals 12 residues. Per germline, CDR1 MNHEY and CDR2 SVGAGI. The V end was cut by 5 bases, the J end by 6 bases, with 8 bases between. CDR3 sequence (DNA): TGTGCCAGCAGTCAACAGGGCAATGAGCAGTTCTTC. Protein product: CASSQQGNEQFF.

The chain joins TRBV18 to TRBJ2-5; D possibly corresponds to TRBD2 (6 bases). CDR1 and CDR2 from the germline V gene are KGHSH and LQKENI. Trimming cost V 4 bases and J 5 bases, with 11 bases left between them. The CDR3 extends over 13 amino acids. The CDR3: CASSRGAGETQYF. The CDR3 coding sequence is TGTGCCAGCTCACGCGGGGCTGGGGAGACCCAGTACTTC.

V usage is TRBV6-5 and J usage is TRBJ2-3; D perhaps matches TRBD2 (5 bases). Germline V lookup: CDR1 MNHEY, CDR2 SVGAGI. Trimming removed 7 bases from V and 4 bases from J, with 18 bases in between. CDR3 length equals 15 residues. CDR3 amino acids: CASILRDWGADTQYF. The CDR3 nucleotides are TGTGCCAGCATACTCCGCGATTGGGGAGCAGATACGCAGTATTTT.

The genes are TRBV27 and TRBJ2-1; 11 bases map to TRBD2. Germline V gene data show CDR1 as MNHEY and CDR2 as SMNVEV (reference sequence). The CDR3 runs to 15 residues. With 1 base clipped from V and 7 bases from J, the junction kept 3 bases outside the gene matches. The CDR3: CASSLLSSGGNEQFF. CDR3 DNA: TGTGCCAGCAGTTTATTGTCTAGCGGGGGGAATGAGCAGTTCTTC.

This clone appeared a single time. The chain employs TRBV24-1 and TRBJ1-5; no definite D call. The CDR3 consists of 14 residues. Looked up from germline, CDR1 is KGHDR and CDR2 is SFDVKD. V lost 2 bases and J 0 bases, leaving 4 bases between the germline ends. The CDR3 sequence is CATSDSDSNQPQHF. The CDR3 region has the DNA TGTGCCACCAGTGATTCAGATAGCAATCAGCCCCAGCATTTT.

This clone was observed once. The rearrangement links TRBV5-5 to TRBJ1-2; 8 bases fit TRBD1. Germline CDR1 is SGHKS and CDR2 is YYEKEE (reference sequence). Germline trimming cut 5 bases from V and 4 bases from J; bases unmatched to any gene: 7. CDR3 size: 14 residues. The DNA for the CDR3 is TGTGCCAGCAGTTCCGGACAGGGTGGCTATGGCTACACCTTC. It specifies CASSSGQGGYGYTF.

The V gene is TRBV5-8, the J gene TRBJ1-5; weak D call: TRBD1 (6 bases). V was trimmed by 7 bases and J by 1 base, leaving 15 bases between them. This CDR3 is 15 amino acids long. Germline-derived CDR1 and CDR2 are SGHTS and YDEGEE. CDR3 protein: CASGDTGWSNQPQHF. In DNA, the CDR3 is TGTGCCAGCGGAGACACAGGGTGGAGCAATCAGCCCCAGCATTTT.

The V call is TRBV11-2, the J call TRBJ2-3; no clear D gene. The CDR3 is 12 residues long. Germline assignment: CDR1 SGHAT and CDR2 FQNNGV. Trimming left V 5 bases short and J 6 bases short, with 9 bases between. Written as DNA, the CDR3 is TGTGCCAGCAGCATACAGTTGGATACGCAGTATTTT. Translated: CASSIQLDTQYF.

The chain combines TRBV5-5 with TRBJ2-3; possibly TRBD1 for D (6 bases). Deletions cut 4 bases from V and 2 bases from J, with 11 bases between. The CDR3 extends over 14 amino acids. The germline V gene encodes CDR1 SGHKS and CDR2 YYEKEE (reference sequence). CDR3 region: CASSPDRYTDTQYF. The CDR3 nucleotides read TGTGCCAGCAGCCCAGACAGGTACACAGATACGCAGTATTTT.

J is TRBJ2-3 and V is TRBV15; 7 bases are shared with TRBD2. Trimming cost V 4 bases and J 6 bases; bases outside gene matches: 16. Germline-derived CDR1 and CDR2 are LNHNV and YYDKDF (reference sequence). This CDR3 is 17 amino acids long. The CDR3 coding sequence is TGTGCCACCAGCATAGGAGGACTAGTAGAGGGAGGGGATACGCAGTATTTT. This codes for CATSIGGLVEGGDTQYF.

V usage is TRBV18 and J usage is TRBJ2-4; D is uncertain. The CDR3 consists of 12 residues. Germline loops: CDR1 KGHSH, CDR2 LQKENI. V was trimmed by 6 bases and J by 7 bases, leaving 10 bases between them. This chain's CDR3 is CASSRRENIQYF. The DNA of the CDR3 is TGTGCCAGCTCCCGTCGTGAGAACATTCAGTACTTC.

J is TRBJ2-7 and V is TRBV28; possible D gene TRBD1, 5 bases. This CDR3 region has 16 residues. Trimming stripped 3 bases from V and 2 bases from J, with 17 bases between. Germline lookup yields CDR1 MDHEN and CDR2 SYDVKM. The CDR3 DNA sequence: TGTGCCAGCAGTTTTTTAGGGGTTGTGGGGACCTACGAGCAGTACTTC. This sequence encodes CASSFLGVVGTYEQYF. Complete variable domain (other parts from reference TRBV28 and TRBJ2-7): DVKVTQSSRYLVKRTGEKVFLECVQDMDHENMFWYRQDPGLGLRLIYFSYDVKMKEKGDIPEGYSVSREKKERFSLILESASTNQTSMYLCASSFLGVVGTYEQYFGPGTRLTVT.

The chain recombines TRBV5-1 with TRBJ1-2; possible D gene TRBD1, 5 bases. The CDR3 runs to 14 residues. Trimming left V 0 bases short and J 3 bases short, with 9 bases between. Germline V CDR1 and CDR2: SGHRS, YFSETQ. Here the CDR3 reads CASSLAREDYGYTF. The CDR3, as DNA: TGCGCCAGCAGCTTGGCCAGGGAAGACTATGGCTACACCTTC. Combining the CDR3 with reference TRBV5-1 and TRBJ1-2 gives the whole variable domain KAGVTQTPRYLIKTRGQQVTLSCSPISGHRSVSWYQQTPGQGLQFLFEYFSETQRNKGNFPGRFSGRQFSNSRSEMNVSTLELGDSALYLCASSLAREDYGYTFGSGTRLTVV.

This chain uses TRBV11-2 with TRBJ1-4; possible D gene TRBD1, 5 bases. Germline CDR1 is SGHAT and CDR2 is FQNNGV. There are 15 residues in the CDR3. Trimming stripped 2 bases from V and 5 bases from J, with 12 bases between. This chain's CDR3 is CASSLYDSLNEKLFF. Written as DNA, the CDR3 is TGTGCCAGCAGCTTATACGACAGTTTAAATGAAAAACTGTTTTTT.

Here the CDR3 DNA reads TGTGCCAGCAGCTGGACAGGGAAAGGGGTCGAGCAGTACTTC. It codes for CASSWTGKGVEQYF. The chain carries TRBV5-6 and TRBJ2-7; TRBD1 agrees at 8 bases. This CDR3 contains 14 residues. Looked up from germline, CDR1 is SGHDT and CDR2 is YYEEEE. J gave up 6 bases and V 3 bases, and 8 bases lay outside the gene matches.

CDR3 sequence reads: CASSGVVAGGRFTGELFF. In nucleotides, the CDR3 is TGTGCCAGCAGCGGCGTAGTAGCGGGGGGGCGTTTCACCGGGGAGCTGTTTTTT. The chain recombines TRBV27 with TRBJ2-2; TRBD2 matches 11 bases. The trim removed 6 bases at V and 4 bases at J, leaving 13 bases unmatched. Germline assignment: CDR1 MNHEY and CDR2 SMNVEV (reference sequence). The CDR3 loop spans 18 amino acids.

This chain uses TRBV28 with TRBJ2-5, with a weak D call TRBD1 (6 bases). The V gene's germline CDR1 is MDHEN and CDR2 SYDVKM. V lost 8 bases and J lost 2, with 9 bases in between. The CDR3 is 12 amino acids. The CDR3 region is CASATGQETQYF. Written as DNA, the CDR3 is TGTGCCAGCGCTACAGGGCAAGAGACCCAGTACTTC.

The J gene is TRBJ1-6, the V gene TRBV15, with a weak D call TRBD1 (5 bases). Germline V lookup: CDR1 LNHNV, CDR2 YYDKDF (reference sequence). The CDR3 runs to 20 residues. Trimming pared 0 bases from V and 2 bases from J, leaving 20 bases between. The CDR3, as DNA: TGTGCCACCAGCAGAGATACCCCTACAGGTTCGTCGACCTATAATTCACCCCTCCACTTT. Its protein is CATSRDTPTGSSTYNSPLHF.

The J gene is TRBJ1-2, the V gene TRBV28; D may be TRBD1 (6 bases). CDR3 length equals 14 residues. CDR1 is MDHEN, CDR2 SYDVKM, per germline. V lost 1 base and J lost 3, with 9 bases in between. The CDR3 sequence is CASSLLSGDYGYTF. The CDR3 DNA follows: TGTGCCAGCAGTTTATTATCAGGGGACTATGGCTACACCTTC.

This chain joins TRBV19 and TRBJ1-5; perhaps TRBD1 as D (6 bases). This CDR3 comprises 12 residues. Germline V gene sequence: CDR1 LNHDA, CDR2 SQIVND (reference sequence). Trimming took 10 bases from V and 6 from J, leaving 13 bases between them. CDR3 DNA sequence: TGTGCCACCTCGACAGGATTTCAGCCCCAGCATTTT. This gives the protein CATSTGFQPQHF.

The chain links TRBV6-5 to TRBJ1-1; maybe TRBD1 (6 bases). Trimming stripped 2 bases from V and 5 bases from J, with 9 bases between. CDR1 and CDR2 (germline): MNHEY, SVGAGI. CDR3 length: 13 amino acids. The CDR3 loop is CASSYDTGTEAFF. The CDR3 DNA is TGTGCCAGCAGTTACGATACAGGGACTGAAGCTTTCTTT.

The V gene is TRBV6-2 or TRBV6-3, the J gene TRBJ2-2, with TRBD1 identical over 7 bases. Germline lookup yields CDR1 MNHEY and CDR2 SVGEGT. The CDR3 totals 15 residues. The trim removed 5 bases at V and 0 bases at J, leaving 3 bases unmatched. The CDR3 sequence: CASSLQGANTGELFF. The CDR3 region has the DNA TGTGCCAGCAGTCTCCAGGGGGCGAACACCGGGGAGCTGTTTTTT.

This chain connects TRBV5-4 to TRBJ2-7; D is unclear. V lost 6 bases and J lost 5, with 15 bases in between. The CDR3 is made up of 13 amino acids. CDR1 is SGHNT and CDR2 is YYREEE in the germline V gene (reference sequence). CDR3 residues: CASTDLGVDEQYF. CDR3 nucleotides: TGTGCCAGCACAGACCTCGGAGTCGACGAGCAGTACTTC.